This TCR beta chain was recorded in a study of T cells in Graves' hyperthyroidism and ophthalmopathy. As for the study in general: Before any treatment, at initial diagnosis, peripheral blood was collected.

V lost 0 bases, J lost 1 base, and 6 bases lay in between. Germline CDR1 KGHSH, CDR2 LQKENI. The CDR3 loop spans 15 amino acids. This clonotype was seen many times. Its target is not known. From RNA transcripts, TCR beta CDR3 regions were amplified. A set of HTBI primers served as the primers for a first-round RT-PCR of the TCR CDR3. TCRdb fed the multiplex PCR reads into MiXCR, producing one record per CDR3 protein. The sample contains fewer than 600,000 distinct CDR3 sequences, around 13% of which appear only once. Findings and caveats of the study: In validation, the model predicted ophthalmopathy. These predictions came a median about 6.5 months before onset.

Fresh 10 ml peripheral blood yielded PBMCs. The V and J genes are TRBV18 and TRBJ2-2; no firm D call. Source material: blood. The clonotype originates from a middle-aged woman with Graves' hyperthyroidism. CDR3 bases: TGTGCCAGCTCACCACCAGCCGTGAACACCGGGGAGCTGTTTTTT. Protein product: CASSPPAVNTGELFF.